The rows below give T cell receptor beta chains drawn from one sample of a study of OX40 agonist ivuxolimab in advanced cancers. Produced via immunoSEQ multiplex PCR; TCRdb's table is partial and in-frame only. Of tens of thousands of clones listed, around four fifths are singletons. Here the sequenced sample was CD4+ or CD8+ T cells sorted from blood, taken in a trial of the OX40 agonist ivuxolimab. The receptors were gathered from an adult with an advanced solid tumor such as melanoma, head and neck, liver or kidney cancer. Both conserved end residues are part of each CDR3. The D gene is left open where the match is weak. The size of a clone is reported for some rows only, either as once, few or many, or as a class for expanded clones.

TRBV11-2	TRBJ2-2	TRBD2	.	CASSSKTSGGTGELFF	TGTGCCAGCAGCTCAAAGACTAGCGGGGGCACCGGGGAGCTGTTTTTT
TRBV27	TRBJ2-7	.	.	CASSLSGEQYF	TGTGCCAGCAGTTTATCAGGCGAGCAGTACTTC
TRBV4-1	TRBJ2-5	.	.	CASSQGPLETQYF	TGCGCCAGCAGCCAGGGACCTCTGGAGACCCAGTACTTC
TRBV5-4	TRBJ2-5	.	once	CASSLVETETQYF	TGTGCCAGCAGCTTGGTGGAGACGGAGACCCAGTACTTC
TRBV5-6	TRBJ2-7	TRBD1	.	CASSLGGQRSSYEQYF	TGTGCCAGCAGCTTGGGGGGACAGAGGAGCTCCTACGAGCAGTACTTC
TRBV7-7	TRBJ1-2	TRBD1	.	CASSWTGAYGYTF	TGTGCTAGCAGCTGGACAGGGGCCTATGGCTACACCTTC
TRBV19	TRBJ1-4	.	.	CASSLGRRSNEKLFF	TGTGCCAGTAGTTTGGGACGTCGCTCTAATGAAAAACTGTTTTTT
TRBV7-7	TRBJ1-2	.	.	CASSAPTENYGYTF	TGTGCTAGCAGCGCCCCCACTGAGAACTATGGCTACACCTTC
TRBV7-6	TRBJ2-7	.	.	CASSRRQGVTSYEQYF	TGTGCCAGCAGCCGCCGTCAAGGGGTGACCTCCTACGAGCAGTACTTC
TRBV6-6	TRBJ1-1	.	few	CASSAPGMNTEAFF	TGTGCCAGCAGCGCGCCCGGGATGAACACTGAAGCTTTCTTT
TRBV5-6	TRBJ2-1	.	.	CASRRGTEQFF	TGTGCCAGCAGAAGGGGTACTGAGCAGTTCTTC
TRBV27	TRBJ1-2	.	.	CASSFWGPNYGYTF	TGTGCCAGCAGTTTTTGGGGGCCTAACTATGGCTACACCTTC
TRBV4-3	TRBJ2-4	.	.	CASSQELIGAKNIQYF	TGCGCCAGCAGCCAAGAGTTGATAGGGGCCAAAAACATTCAGTACTTC
TRBV2	TRBJ1-1	.	.	CASHAGVNTEAFF	TGTGCCAGCCACGCAGGGGTGAACACTGAAGCTTTCTTT
TRBV7-3	TRBJ2-2	TRBD2	.	CARRAFTSGRASDGELFF	TGTGCTCGCCGAGCTTTTACTAGCGGGAGGGCCAGTGACGGGGAGCTGTTTTTT
TRBV6-1	TRBJ2-2	TRBD1	.	CASRDRGRTGELFF	TGTGCCAGCAGAGACAGGGGACGCACCGGGGAGCTGTTTTTT
TRBV9	TRBJ2-7	TRBD2	.	CASSVAPSGTGYEQYF	TGTGCCAGCAGCGTAGCCCCTAGCGGGACTGGATACGAGCAGTACTTC
TRBV19	TRBJ1-4	.	.	CASSSYRAGGEKLFF	TGTGCCAGTAGTAGCTACAGGGCGGGAGGTGAAAAACTGTTTTTT
TRBV27	TRBJ1-5	.	.	CASSYRQWNQPQHF	TGTGCCAGCAGTTATCGGCAGTGGAATCAGCCCCAGCATTTT
TRBV6-5	TRBJ1-2	.	.	CASSLGHPRTYGYTF	TGTGCCAGCAGTTTGGGACACCCGAGAACCTATGGCTACACCTTC
TRBV27	TRBJ2-5	TRBD1	.	CASSLGAPRGLFGDQYF	TGTGCCAGCAGTTTAGGAGCCCCTAGGGGGCTATTCGGGGACCAGTACTTC
TRBV27	TRBJ1-1	TRBD1	.	CASSTGFRAFF	TGTGCCAGCTCGACAGGGTTTCGAGCTTTCTTT
TRBV5-4	TRBJ1-2	.	.	CASSLAVARDTYGYTF	TGTGCCAGCAGCTTGGCAGTAGCCCGGGACACTTATGGCTACACCTTC
TRBV5-6	TRBJ2-7	TRBD1	.	CASSFRDRDYEQYF	TGTGCCAGCAGCTTCCGGGACAGGGACTACGAGCAGTACTTC
TRBV4-1	TRBJ1-2	TRBD1	.	CASSNLDRAKDQGYGYTF	TGCGCCAGCAGTAATTTGGACAGGGCGAAGGACCAGGGCTATGGCTACACCTTC
TRBV11-3	TRBJ1-1	.	.	CASSARTEAFF	TGTGCCAGCAGCGCCCGGACTGAAGCTTTCTTT
TRBV28	TRBJ2-7	.	.	CASVRDLTGEQYF	TGTGCCAGCGTTCGGGACCTTACAGGCGAGCAGTACTTC
TRBV7-8	TRBJ1-1	.	.	CASTLGRWGRRTEAFF	TGTGCCAGCACCCTAGGGCGGTGGGGAAGAAGGACTGAAGCTTTCTTT
TRBV7-3	TRBJ2-3	.	.	CASSSTGSDTQYF	TGTGCCAGCAGCTCAACAGGATCAGATACGCAGTATTTT
TRBV29-1	TRBJ2-3	TRBD1	.	CSASDRAGTDTQYF	TGCAGCGCTTCGGACAGGGCGGGCACAGATACGCAGTATTTT
TRBV7-9	TRBJ1-2	.	.	CASSLGLASPKPHGYTF	TGTGCCAGCAGCTTAGGACTAGCCAGCCCCAAACCTCATGGCTACACCTTC